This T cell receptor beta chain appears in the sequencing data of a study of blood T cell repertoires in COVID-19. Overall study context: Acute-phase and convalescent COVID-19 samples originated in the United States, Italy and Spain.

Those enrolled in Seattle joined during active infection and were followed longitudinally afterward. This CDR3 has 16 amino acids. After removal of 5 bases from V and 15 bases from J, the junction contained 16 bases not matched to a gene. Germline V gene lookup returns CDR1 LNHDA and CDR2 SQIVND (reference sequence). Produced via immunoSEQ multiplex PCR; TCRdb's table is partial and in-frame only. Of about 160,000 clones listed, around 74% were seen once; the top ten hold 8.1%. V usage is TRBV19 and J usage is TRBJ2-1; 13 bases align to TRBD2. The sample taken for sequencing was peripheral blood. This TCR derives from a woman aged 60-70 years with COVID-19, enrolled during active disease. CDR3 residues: CASSATPGLAGTVRFF. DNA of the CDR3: TGTGCCAGTAGTGCCACGCCGGGACTAGCGGGAACAGTTCGGTTCTTC.